This T cell receptor (beta chain) was found in a study of Graves' ophthalmopathy and Graves' hyperthyroidism. The wider study: Peripheral blood was obtained at first diagnosis, ahead of any treatment.

This clonotype was counted at least ten times. The junction had 6 bases not matched to a gene; V was cut back by 9 bases and J by 5 bases. Per germline, CDR1 MDHEN and CDR2 SYDVKM. The CDR3 sequence is 12 residues long. Beta-chain TCR CDR3 regions were amplified from RNA transcripts. RT-PCR was first run with HTBI primers, then multiplex PCR in a second round. MiXCR, applied by TCRdb to the multiplex PCR reads, yields one record per CDR3 protein. Seen here are a few hundred thousand distinct CDR3 sequences, around a fifth observed once, and the top ten hold roughly 39%. The sequence came from a woman between 50 and 59 years old with Graves' ophthalmopathy. Material for sequencing was peripheral blood. The genes are TRBV28 and TRBJ2-5, with 7 bases that match TRBD1. CDR3: CASLGGRETQYF. The CDR3 DNA reads TGTGCCAGTTTAGGGGGCCGGGAGACCCAGTACTTC.